Below, 15 T cell receptor beta chains from the same sample are listed, as sequenced in a study of blood T cell repertoires in COVID-19. TCRdb's copy holds only in-frame clones and misses some; the assay was immunoSEQ multiplex PCR. The sample lists about 55,000 clones; approximately 90% were seen once. The sample comprised peripheral blood. These receptors were obtained from a man between 40 and 49 years old with COVID-19, enrolled during active disease.

The chain carries TRBV4-1 and TRBJ1-5; 7 bases are a match to TRBD1. The V gene end was trimmed by 0 bases and the J gene end by 7 bases; junction bases not matched to a gene: 6. Germline V gene data show CDR1 as MGHRA and CDR2 as YSYEKL. The CDR3 length is 15 residues. The CDR3 nucleotides are TGCGCCAGCAGCCAAGAGGACAGGCCAGGACAGCCCCAGCATTTT. Its protein product is CASSQEDRPGQPQHF.

The rearrangement joins TRBV10-3 to TRBJ2-1, with D unclear. Trimming stripped 9 bases from V and 4 bases from J, with 10 bases between. Per the germline V gene, CDR1 is ENHRY and CDR2 is SYGVKD. The CDR3 loop spans 12 amino acids. The CDR3 sequence: CAILTEYNEQFF. For the CDR3, the DNA is TGTGCCATACTTACAGAGTACAATGAGCAGTTCTTC.

The chain uses TRBV19 and TRBJ1-5; 9 nucleotides line up with TRBD1. Germline CDR1 LNHDA, CDR2 SQIVND (reference sequence). The CDR3 contains 15 residues. The junction had 2 bases not matched to a gene; V was cut back by 4 bases and J by 1 base. In DNA, the CDR3 is TGTGCCAGTAGTAGGGACAGGGTGAGCAATCAGCCCCAGCATTTT. This encodes CASSRDRVSNQPQHF.

V is TRBV27 and J is TRBJ2-3; TRBD2 is a possible D gene (6 bases). V was clipped by 2 bases and J by 0 bases, with 9 bases between them. The germline V gene encodes CDR1 MNHEY and CDR2 SMNVEV (reference sequence). The CDR3 contains 15 residues. CDR3 sequence reads: CASSLVAGSTDTQYF. The CDR3 region has the DNA TGTGCCAGCAGTTTAGTTGCGGGGAGCACAGATACGCAGTATTTT.

The genes are TRBV23-1 and TRBJ2-7; D remains unclear. TRBV23-1 is noted as an ORF with a role that remains uncertain. V shed 0 bases and J shed 5 bases, with 8 bases lying between them. The CDR3 contains 13 residues. CDR3 coding DNA: TGCGCCAGCAGTCAATCGCTCCGAGACGAGCAGTACTTC. Protein sequence: CASSQSLRDEQYF.

The gene calls are TRBV14 and TRBJ1-1; a possible D gene is TRBD1 (6 bases). Germline CDR1 SGHDN, CDR2 FVKESK. V lost 4 bases to trimming and J lost 1 base, with 13 bases between them. CDR3 size: 15 residues. The CDR3 loop is CASSPTQGRNTEAFF. In DNA, the CDR3 is TGTGCCAGCAGCCCGACACAGGGACGGAACACTGAAGCTTTCTTT. Filled out from reference TRBV14 and TRBJ1-1, the complete variable domain reads EAGVTQFPSHSVIEKGQTVTLRCDPISGHDNLYWYRRVMGKEIKFLLHFVKESKQDESGMPNNRFLAERTGGTYSTLKVQPAELEDSGVYFCASSPTQGRNTEAFFGQGTRLTVV.

This sequence joins TRBV30 and TRBJ2-2; D is perhaps TRBD2 (5 bases). The CDR3 runs to 14 residues. CDR1 and CDR2 from the germline V gene are GTSNPN and SVGIG (reference sequence). V lost 0 bases and J 5 bases, leaving 10 bases between the germline ends. CDR3 sequence: CAWSVLGPTGELFF. The DNA for the CDR3 is TGTGCCTGGAGTGTACTAGGGCCAACCGGGGAGCTGTTTTTT.

J is TRBJ2-1 and V is TRBV6-5; a weak D match, TRBD1 (5 bases). CDR3 length equals 11 residues. V lost 7 bases and J lost 8, with 9 bases in between. Germline V gene data show CDR1 as MNHEY and CDR2 as SVGAGI. Here the CDR3 reads CASNQGYEQFF. The DNA for the CDR3 is TGTGCCAGCAATCAGGGCTATGAGCAGTTCTTC.

This chain connects TRBV30 to TRBJ2-1, with 10 bases fitting TRBD2. Looked up from germline, CDR1 is GTSNPN and CDR2 is SVGIG (reference sequence). The CDR3 is 15 amino acids. V shed 6 bases, J shed 4 bases, and the junction held 9 bases outside the gene matches. CDR3 sequence reads: CACRLSGRGYNEQFF. CDR3 bases: TGTGCCTGCCGCCTAAGCGGGAGGGGGTACAATGAGCAGTTCTTC.

The chain carries TRBV18 and TRBJ1-2; 9 nucleotides align to TRBD1. Germline-derived CDR1 and CDR2 are KGHSH and LQKENI. V shed 3 bases and J 6 bases; nucleotides not matched to a gene: 2. The CDR3 has 13 residues. The CDR3 DNA follows: TGTGCCAGCTCACCGGGACAGGGTAATGGCTACACCTTC. Its protein product is CASSPGQGNGYTF.

The V call is TRBV6-6, the J call TRBJ1-6; D might be TRBD1 (6 bases). Trimming stripped 6 bases from V and 8 bases from J, with 11 bases between. Germline loops: CDR1 MNHNY, CDR2 SVGAGI (reference sequence). This CDR3 contains 13 residues. CDR3 nucleotides: TGTGCCAGCAGACAGGGTTTCGATTCACCCCTCCACTTT. This translates into CASRQGFDSPLHF.

The V and J genes are TRBV7-3 and TRBJ2-3, with TRBD2 matching 7 bases. The germline gives CDR1 SGHTA, CDR2 FQGTGA. V was clipped by 2 bases and J by 0 bases; unmatched bases: 5. This CDR3 has 16 residues. CDR3 in amino acids: CASSLRGSTSTDTQYF. Here the CDR3 DNA reads TGTGCCAGCAGCTTACGCGGGAGTACTAGCACAGATACGCAGTATTTT.

The DNA for the CDR3 is TGTGCCAGCAGGCGAGAAGGGACAGACTATGGCTACACCTTC. Its translation: CASRREGTDYGYTF. The chain couples TRBV5-6 to TRBJ1-2, with 7 positions matching TRBD1. This CDR3 is built from 14 residues. CDR1 is SGHDT, CDR2 YYEEEE, per germline. V lost 5 bases and J lost 3; bases outside the gene matches: 7.

This clone was seen a single time. The chain recombines TRBV5-8 with TRBJ1-4, with D possibly TRBD1 on 5 matching bases. The germline gives CDR1 SGHTS, CDR2 YDEGEE. The ends were cut back, 2 bases at V and 3 bases at J, with 11 bases in the middle. CDR3 length: 15 amino acids. The CDR3 region has the DNA TGTGCCAGCAGCTTAGGGGTACAGCCTAATGAAAAACTGTTTTTT. It is translated as CASSLGVQPNEKLFF. Combining the CDR3 with reference TRBV5-8 and TRBJ1-4 gives the whole variable domain EAGVTQSPTHLIKTRGQQATLRCSPISGHTSVYWYQQALGLGLQFLLWYDEGEERNRGNFPPRFSGRQFPNYSSELNVNALELEDSALYLCASSLGVQPNEKLFFGSGTQLSVL.

This clone was found a few times. This chain connects TRBV10-2 to TRBJ1-2; no reliable D call. The germline CDR1 and CDR2 sequences are WSHSY and SAAADI. There are 14 residues in the CDR3. The V end lost 6 bases, the J end lost 8 bases, and 19 bases lay between the germline ends. The CDR3 loop reads CASSPNGRMEGYTF. The CDR3 nucleotides are TGCGCCAGCAGCCCCAATGGCCGAATGGAGGGCTACACCTTC.